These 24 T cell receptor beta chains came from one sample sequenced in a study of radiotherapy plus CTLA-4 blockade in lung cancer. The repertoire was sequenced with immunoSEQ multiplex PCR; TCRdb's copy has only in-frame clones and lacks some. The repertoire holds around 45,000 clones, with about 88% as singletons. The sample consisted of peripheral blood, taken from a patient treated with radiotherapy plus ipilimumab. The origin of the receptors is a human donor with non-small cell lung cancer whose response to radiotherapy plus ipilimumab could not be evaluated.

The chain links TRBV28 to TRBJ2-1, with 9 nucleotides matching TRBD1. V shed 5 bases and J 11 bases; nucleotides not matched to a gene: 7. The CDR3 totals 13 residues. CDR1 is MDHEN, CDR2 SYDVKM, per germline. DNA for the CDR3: TGTGCCAGCAGTCACCGGGACAGGGACAAGCAGTTCTTC. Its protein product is CASSHRDRDKQFF.

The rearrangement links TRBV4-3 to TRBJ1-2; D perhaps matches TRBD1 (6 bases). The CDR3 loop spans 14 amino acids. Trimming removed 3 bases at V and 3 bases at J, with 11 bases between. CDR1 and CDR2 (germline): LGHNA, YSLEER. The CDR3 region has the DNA TGCGCCAGCAGCCAGGTAGACAGGCACTATGGCTACACCTTC. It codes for CASSQVDRHYGYTF.

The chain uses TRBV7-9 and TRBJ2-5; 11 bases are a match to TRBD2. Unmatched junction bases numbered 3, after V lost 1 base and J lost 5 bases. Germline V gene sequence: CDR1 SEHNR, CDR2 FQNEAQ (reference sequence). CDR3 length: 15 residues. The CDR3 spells CASSLGRTSGETQYF. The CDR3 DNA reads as TGTGCCAGCAGCTTAGGACGGACTAGCGGGGAGACCCAGTACTTC.

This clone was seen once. The CDR3 spells CASSTRDRGQNTGELFF. The CDR3 coding sequence is TGCGCCAGCAGCACCCGGGACAGGGGCCAGAACACCGGGGAGCTGTTTTTT. The chain links TRBV4-1 to TRBJ2-2, with 10 nucleotides matching TRBD1. The CDR3 is 17 residues long. V lost 5 bases and J lost 1; bases outside the gene matches: 7. Germline CDR1 is MGHRA and CDR2 is YSYEKL.

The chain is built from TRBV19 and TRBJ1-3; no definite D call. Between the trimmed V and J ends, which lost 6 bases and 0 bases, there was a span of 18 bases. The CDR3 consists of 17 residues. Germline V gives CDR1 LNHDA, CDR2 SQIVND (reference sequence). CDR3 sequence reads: CASRPERSGSSGNTIYF. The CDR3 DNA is TGTGCCAGTAGGCCAGAGCGGAGCGGTAGCTCTGGAAACACCATATATTTT. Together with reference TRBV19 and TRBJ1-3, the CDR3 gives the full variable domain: DGGITQSPKYLFRKEGQNVTLSCEQNLNHDAMYWYRQDPGQGLRLIYYSQIVNDFQKGDIAEGYSVSREKKESFPLTVTSAQKNPTAFYLCASRPERSGSSGNTIYFGEGSWLTVV.

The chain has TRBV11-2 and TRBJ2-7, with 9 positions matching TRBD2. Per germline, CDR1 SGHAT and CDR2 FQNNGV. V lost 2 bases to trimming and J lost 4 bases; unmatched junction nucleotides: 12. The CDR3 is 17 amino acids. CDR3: CASSLSAHSGREYEQYF. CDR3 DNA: TGTGCCAGCAGCTTAAGCGCCCATAGCGGGAGAGAGTACGAGCAGTACTTC.

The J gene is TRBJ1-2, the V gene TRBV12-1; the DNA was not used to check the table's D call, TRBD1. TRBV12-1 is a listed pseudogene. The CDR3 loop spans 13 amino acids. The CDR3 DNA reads TGTGCCAGCAGCTTCCCCAGGGGGCAAGGCTACACCTTC. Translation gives CASSFPRGQGYTF.

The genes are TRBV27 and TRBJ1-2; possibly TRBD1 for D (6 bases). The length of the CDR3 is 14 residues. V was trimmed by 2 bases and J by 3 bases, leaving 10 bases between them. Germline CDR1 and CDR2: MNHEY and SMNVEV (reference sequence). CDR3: CASSLGGADYGYTF. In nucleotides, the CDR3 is TGTGCCAGCAGTTTAGGGGGCGCTGACTATGGCTACACCTTC.

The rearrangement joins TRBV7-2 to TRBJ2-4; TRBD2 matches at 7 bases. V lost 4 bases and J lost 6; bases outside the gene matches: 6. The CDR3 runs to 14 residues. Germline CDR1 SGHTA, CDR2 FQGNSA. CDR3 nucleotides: TGTGCCAGCAGCTCCGGGAGGATCTCAAACATTCAGTACTTC. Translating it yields CASSSGRISNIQYF. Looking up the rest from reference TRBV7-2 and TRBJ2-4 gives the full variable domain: GAGVSQSPSNKVTEKGKDVELRCDPISGHTALYWYRQSLGQGLEFLIYFQGNSAPDKSGLPSDRFSAERTGGSVSTLTIQRTQQEDSAVYLCASSSGRISNIQYFGAGTRLSVL.

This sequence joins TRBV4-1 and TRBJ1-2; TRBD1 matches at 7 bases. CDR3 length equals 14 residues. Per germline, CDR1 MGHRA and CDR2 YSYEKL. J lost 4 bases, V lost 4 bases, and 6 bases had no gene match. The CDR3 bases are TGCGCCAGCAGCCCTGGACAGGCCCTCTATGGCTACACCTTC. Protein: CASSPGQALYGYTF.

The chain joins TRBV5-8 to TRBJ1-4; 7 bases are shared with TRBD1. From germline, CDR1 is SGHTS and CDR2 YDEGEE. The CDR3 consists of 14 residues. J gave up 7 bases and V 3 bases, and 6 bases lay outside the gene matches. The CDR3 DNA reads TGTGCCAGCAGCTCCGGGACAGCAGCTGAAAAACTGTTTTTT. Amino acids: CASSSGTAAEKLFF. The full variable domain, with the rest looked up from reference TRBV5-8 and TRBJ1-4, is EAGVTQSPTHLIKTRGQQATLRCSPISGHTSVYWYQQALGLGLQFLLWYDEGEERNRGNFPPRFSGRQFPNYSSELNVNALELEDSALYLCASSSGTAAEKLFFGSGTQLSVL.

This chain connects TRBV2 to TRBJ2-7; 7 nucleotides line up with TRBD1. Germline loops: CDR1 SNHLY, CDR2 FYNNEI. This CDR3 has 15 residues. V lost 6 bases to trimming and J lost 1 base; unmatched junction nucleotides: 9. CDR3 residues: CASSPEQGPSYEQYF. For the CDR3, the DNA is TGTGCCAGCAGCCCTGAACAGGGGCCTTCCTACGAGCAGTACTTC.

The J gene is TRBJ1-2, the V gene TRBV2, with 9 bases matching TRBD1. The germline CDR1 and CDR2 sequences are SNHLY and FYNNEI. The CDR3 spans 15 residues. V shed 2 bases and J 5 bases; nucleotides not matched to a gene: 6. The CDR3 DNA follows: TGTGCCAGCAGTGAAACAGGGGGCGGTATATATGGCTACACCTTC. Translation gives CASSETGGGIYGYTF.

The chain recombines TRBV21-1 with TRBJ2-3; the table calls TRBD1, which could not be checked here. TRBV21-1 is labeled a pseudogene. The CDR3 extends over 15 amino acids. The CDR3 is CASSQGAGGIDTQYF. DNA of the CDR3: TGTGCCAGCAGCCAGGGGGCAGGGGGGATAGATACGCAGTATTTT.

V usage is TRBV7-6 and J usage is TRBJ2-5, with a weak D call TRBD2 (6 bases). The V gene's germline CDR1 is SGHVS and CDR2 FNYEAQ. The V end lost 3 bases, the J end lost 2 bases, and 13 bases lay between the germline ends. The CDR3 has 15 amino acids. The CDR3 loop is CASSLVSGRQETQYF. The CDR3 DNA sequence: TGTGCCAGCAGCTTGGTCAGCGGGCGTCAAGAGACCCAGTACTTC.

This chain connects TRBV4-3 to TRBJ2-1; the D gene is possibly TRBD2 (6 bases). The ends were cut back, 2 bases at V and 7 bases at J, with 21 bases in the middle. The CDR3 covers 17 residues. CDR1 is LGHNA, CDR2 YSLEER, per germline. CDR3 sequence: CASSQWAGSGVGNEQFF. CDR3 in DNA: TGCGCCAGCAGCCAATGGGCCGGGTCGGGAGTAGGAAATGAGCAGTTCTTC.

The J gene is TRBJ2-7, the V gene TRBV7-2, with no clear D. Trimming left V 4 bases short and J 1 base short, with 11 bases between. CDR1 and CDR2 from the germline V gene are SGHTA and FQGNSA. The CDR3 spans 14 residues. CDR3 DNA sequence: TGTGCCAGCAGCTCCGGAGCCCCTTCCTACGAGCAGTACTTC. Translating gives CASSSGAPSYEQYF.

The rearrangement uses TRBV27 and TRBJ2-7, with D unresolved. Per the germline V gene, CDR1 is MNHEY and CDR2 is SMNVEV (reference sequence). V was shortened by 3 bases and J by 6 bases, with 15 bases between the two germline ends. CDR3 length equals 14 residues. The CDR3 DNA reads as TGTGCCAGCAGTTTTTCGACCCTAGGCCCCGAGCAGTACTTC. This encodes CASSFSTLGPEQYF.

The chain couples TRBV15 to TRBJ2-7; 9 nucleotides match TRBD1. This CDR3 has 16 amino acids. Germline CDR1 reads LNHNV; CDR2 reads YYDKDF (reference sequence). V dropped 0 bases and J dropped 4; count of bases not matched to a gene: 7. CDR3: CATSRDYRDREYEQYF. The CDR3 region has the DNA TGTGCCACCAGCAGAGACTACCGGGACAGGGAATACGAGCAGTACTTC.

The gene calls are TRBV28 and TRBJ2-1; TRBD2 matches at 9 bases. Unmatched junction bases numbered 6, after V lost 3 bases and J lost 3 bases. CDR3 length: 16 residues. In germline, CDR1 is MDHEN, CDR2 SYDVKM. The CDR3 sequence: CASSFTGSGSYNEQFF. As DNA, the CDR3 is TGTGCCAGCAGTTTTACCGGTAGCGGGAGCTACAATGAGCAGTTCTTC.

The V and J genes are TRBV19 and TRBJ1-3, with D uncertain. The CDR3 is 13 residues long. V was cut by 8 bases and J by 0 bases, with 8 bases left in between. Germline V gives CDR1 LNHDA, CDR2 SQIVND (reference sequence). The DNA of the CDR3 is TGTGCCAGTGGCAGGCCCTCTGGAAACACCATATATTTT. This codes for CASGRPSGNTIYF.

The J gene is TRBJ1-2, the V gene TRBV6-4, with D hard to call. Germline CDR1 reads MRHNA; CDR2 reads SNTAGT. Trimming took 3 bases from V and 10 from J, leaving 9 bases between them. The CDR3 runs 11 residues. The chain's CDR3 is CASSDGPFYTF. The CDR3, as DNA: TGTGCCAGCAGTGATGGCCCCTTCTACACCTTC.

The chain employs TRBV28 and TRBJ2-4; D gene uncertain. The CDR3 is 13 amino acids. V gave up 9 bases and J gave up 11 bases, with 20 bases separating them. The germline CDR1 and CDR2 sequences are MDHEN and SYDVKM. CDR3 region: CASRNPARNVQYF. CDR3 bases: TGTGCCAGTCGGAACCCAGCGCGGAACGTTCAGTACTTC.

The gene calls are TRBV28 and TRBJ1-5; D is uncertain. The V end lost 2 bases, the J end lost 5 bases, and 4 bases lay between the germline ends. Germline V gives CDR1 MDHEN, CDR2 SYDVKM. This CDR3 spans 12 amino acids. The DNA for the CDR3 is TGTGCCAGCAGTTTAGCAGATCAGCCCCAGCATTTT. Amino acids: CASSLADQPQHF.